This T cell receptor beta chain was recorded in a study of shared clonotypes between healthy human individuals (TCRdb year 2020). Turning to the overall study: The cohort comprised two women and a few men aged 18 to 49 years. Each donor's leukapheresis produced roughly between roughly 0.9 and 8.9 billion PBMCs. To estimate repertoire size and how much clonotype sharing occurs between individuals, the study deeply sequenced the blood TCR repertoires of roughly 5 healthy adults. Per donor, three plates each were used for CD4 naive and CD4 memory, two for CD8 naive, and one for CD8 memory. To increase sequencing depth and limit assay-specific biases, different laboratories used diverse techniques to prepare libraries and sequence TCR repertoires.

Donors were healthy HIV-negative adults with no recently reported acute infections or vaccinations. Only Caucasian adults living in Nashville, Tennessee, USA were represented among the donors. CD4+ T cells were enriched by magnetic negative selection; naive cells were then positively selected on CD45RA, and the negative fraction formed the memory subset. Blood was obtained by leukapheresis, after which PBMCs were separated by Ficoll-Histopaque density gradient centrifugation and cryopreserved in liquid nitrogen vapor phase. Analytical flow cytometry was used to check the purity and quantity of each magnetically sorted T cell population. Genomic DNA was isolated from every sorted fraction and measured by UV absorbance on a Nanodrop 2000c. Using the deep immunoSEQ assay, multiplex PCR amplified TCR CDR3 regions from genomic DNA. Extracted genomic DNA from each cell subset was spread evenly across all wells of several immunoSEQ 96-well plates, with each plate serving as a replicate. For sorted subsets, each replicate PCR was loaded with about 0.2 ug genomic DNA, equivalent to 25,000 to 35,000 T cell genomes. Purified libraries were measured with a Qubit 3.0 fluorometer, size-checked on a Bioanalyzer 2100, and measured again with the KAPA Library Quantification kit. Every immunoSEQ 96-well plate was sequenced on a separate single-read 150-cycle Illumina NextSeq 550 flow cell. Concerning the study's data processing: Because the immunoSEQ output included only junctional sequences and no quality scores, the filtering could not be the same as the filtering used for full-length reads. To assign V/J genes and CDR3, sequences were annotated using PyIR, a Python wrapper for IgBLAST v1.9, with IMGT germline references. Any read was removed if the V/J assignment was weak (E-value above 1e-6), the CDR3 was missing, or the read contained stop codons, out-of-frame junctions, or ambiguous translated residues. V3J clonotypes were defined as sequences sharing the same inferred V gene, J gene, and CDR3 amino acid sequence. Percentage overlap between repertoires was calculated by dividing the number of shared unique clonotypes by the size of the smaller repertoire. Richness of each repertoire was evaluated using RTK rarefaction, the Chao1 estimator, and Recon v2.1 estimates of unobserved clonotypes. Generation probabilities were computed with OLGA for all TCRbeta clonotypes obtained by the gDNA method from a few donors. What TCRdb holds here is the immuneACCESS table cut down to in-frame rearrangements. Part of the clones is not present; checked against another copy, under half of the missing clones reflect an unresolved V gene, and the others are unexplained. That table is the source of V, J and clone size, and D and trimming were worked out from the DNA. The sample profile shows some 980,000 clones; over 60% of them were found once. Over 1.3% of the sample comes from the top ten.

Beyond this particular receptor, the publication reports: Even with the large sequencing depth, rarefaction of the sorted-subset datasets indicated that sequencing was incomplete. Larger estimated clonotype richness was generally found for naive subsets than for memory subsets. Compared with non-shared clonotypes, clonotypes shared by all four sorted-subset donors had higher generation probabilities. Only blood was sampled, and tissue TCR repertoires likely differ from those in blood. Pairwise subsampling indicated that sequencing depth was expected to affect the degree of clonotype sharing among donors. Because the study included a small number of donors, the genetic and exposure-history diversity represented was limited. Across a few donors, around 5% of naive CD4, 3% to 3.5% of naive CD8, approximately 2.5% of memory CD4, and 0.4% to 0.45% of memory CD8 clonotypes were shared.

Germline trimming amounts to 0 bases on V and 6 bases on J, with 3 as the count of junction bases outside the gene matches. From its cysteine to its phenylalanine, the CDR3 spans 16 amino acids. Only the CDR3 region is kept as DNA, spanning 48 bases read in frame from base 1. CDR1 SGHRS and CDR2 YFSETQ are derived from the germline V gene. With regard to this clone: The specificity of this receptor is unknown. No quality values exist for individual bases; no much larger clone is one base distant.

The receptor was derived from a man aged 18 to 30 in good health. Sequencing used memory CD4+ T cells sorted from blood. The cell subset or site label for this specimen denotes: CD45RA-negative fraction. The rearrangement joined TRBV5-1 to TRBJ2-4; 13 bases in the junction line up with TRBD2. CDR3 loop: CASSLGTSGSLNIQYF. The sequenced DNA is TGCGCCAGCAGCTTGGGGACTAGCGGGAGCTTAAACATTCAGTACTTC.